This TCR beta chain was retrieved from a study of T cell repertoires and HLA-DP antigens. General observations from the study: Naive and memory CD4+ repertoires were not analysed separately. Clones undetected before culture averaged around 36% against one allele and approximately 51% against the other.

Here immunoSEQ multiplex PCR was the method, and the copy in TCRdb shows in-frame clones only, minus some. The table has 90,000 to 130,000 clones, nearly 95% seen once. Comments on this clone: The target antigen is unknown.

This CDR3 is built from 21 residues. Germline assignment: CDR1 MGHRA and CDR2 YSYEKL. Material: CD4+ T cells from PBMCs. The rearrangement links TRBV4-1 to TRBJ2-5; 10 nucleotides align to TRBD2. The J call may be incorrect, as the DNA end agrees better with TRBJ2-7. This receptor was identified in a woman between 18 and 30 years old in good health and CMV-seronegative. In DNA form, the CDR3 reads TGCGCCAGCAGCCACTTCAATCCCCCGGGACTAGCGATGGGGTGGAACTACGAGCAGTACTTC. Amino acid sequence: CASSHFNPPGLAMGWNYEQYF.